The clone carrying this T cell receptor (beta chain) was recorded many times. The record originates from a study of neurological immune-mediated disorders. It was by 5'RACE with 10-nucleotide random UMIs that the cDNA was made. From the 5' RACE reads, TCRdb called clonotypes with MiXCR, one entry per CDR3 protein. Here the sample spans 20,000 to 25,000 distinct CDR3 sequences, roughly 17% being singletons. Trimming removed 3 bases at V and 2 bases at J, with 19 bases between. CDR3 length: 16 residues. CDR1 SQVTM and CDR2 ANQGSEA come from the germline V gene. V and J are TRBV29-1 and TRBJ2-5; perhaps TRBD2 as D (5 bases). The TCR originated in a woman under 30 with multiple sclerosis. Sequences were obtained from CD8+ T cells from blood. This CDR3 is CSVDGNSPSGQETQYF. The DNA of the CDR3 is TGCAGCGTTGACGGGAACAGCCCCTCTGGACAAGAGACCCAGTACTTC.